These 16 T cell receptor beta chains originate from one sample sequenced in a study of CD8 T cells in ankylosing spondylitis. Study findings and constraints: Seemingly distinctive of ankylosing spondylitis blood was a TCR beta motif formed by eight highly homologous variants.

MiXCR was run by TCRdb on the 5' RACE reads, yielding one entry per CDR3 protein. The sample has around 480,000 distinct CDR3 sequences; 17% are singletons. The antigens these receptors bind are not known. The sequencing input was blood, either unsorted or a sorted T cell fraction (not recorded which). Receptor source: a male donor with ankylosing spondylitis.

This clonotype turned up a few times. The gene calls are TRBV20-1 and TRBJ1-4; a possible D gene is TRBD1 (5 bases). The length of the CDR3 is 13 residues. V was pared by 3 bases and J by 4 bases, with 9 bases between. Per the germline V gene, CDR1 is DFQATT and CDR2 is SNEGSKA (reference sequence). In DNA form, the CDR3 reads TGCAGTGCTAGGTCCGGGGGTAATGAAAAACTGTTTTTT. Its translation: CSARSGGNEKLFF.

This clonotype has just a few counts. V usage is TRBV20-1 and J usage is TRBJ2-2, with D unclear. V lost 6 bases to trimming and J lost 2 bases, with 13 bases between them. CDR1 DFQATT and CDR2 SNEGSKA come from the germline V gene (reference sequence). CDR3 size: 14 residues. The CDR3 protein is CSAALLSNTGELFF. DNA for the CDR3: TGCAGTGCCGCACTACTCTCAAACACCGGGGAGCTGTTTTTT.

This clonotype has at least ten counts. The J gene is TRBJ1-1, the V gene TRBV5-1, with D possibly matching TRBD1 (5 bases). The CDR3 is 13 residues long. The germline CDR1 and CDR2 sequences are SGHRS and YFSETQ. V was pared by 0 bases and J by 3 bases, with 6 bases between. The CDR3 DNA sequence: TGCGCCAGCAGCTTGGTGGGGGACACTGAAGCTTTCTTT. Its translation: CASSLVGDTEAFF.

There are a few counts of this clonotype. The gene calls are TRBV20-1 and TRBJ2-7; 11 nucleotides align to TRBD2. The V gene end was trimmed by 5 bases and the J gene end by 3 bases; junction bases not matched to a gene: 9. Germline V gene data show CDR1 as DFQATT and CDR2 as SNEGSKA (reference sequence). The CDR3 has 15 amino acids. CDR3 nucleotide sequence: TGCAGTGCTTCCCATCCTAGCGGGAGGATCTACGAGCAGTACTTC. It translates to CSASHPSGRIYEQYF.

This clonotype was seen more than once but under ten times. This chain connects TRBV6-1 to TRBJ1-5, with D perhaps TRBD1 (6 bases). V dropped 6 bases and J dropped 1 base, with 16 bases sitting between them. The CDR3 runs to 16 residues. Germline V gene data show CDR1 as MNHNS and CDR2 as SASEGT. The CDR3 here is CASRRAGALSNQPQHF. The CDR3 DNA reads TGTGCCAGCAGGCGTGCAGGGGCGCTGAGCAATCAGCCCCAGCATTTT.

CDR3 DNA: TGCAGTGCTAGAGCTCACCCCAGCTACCCAGATACGCAGTATTTT. Its protein product is CSARAHPSYPDTQYF. V usage is TRBV20-1 and J usage is TRBJ2-3; no reliable D call. The CDR3 runs 15 residues. Deletions cut 1 base from V and 4 bases from J, with 15 bases between. Germline CDR1 reads DFQATT; CDR2 reads SNEGSKA (reference sequence).

There are a few counts of this clonotype. The chain recombines TRBV7-2 with TRBJ2-2; D assignment may be TRBD1 or TRBD2 (5 bases each). The CDR3 is made up of 14 amino acids. V was shortened by 2 bases and J by 6 bases, with 10 bases between the two germline ends. CDR1 is SGHTA, CDR2 FQGNSA, per germline. The CDR3 DNA sequence: TGTGCCAGCAGCTTACTCATGGGGGCCGGGGAGCTGTTTTTT. As protein: CASSLLMGAGELFF.

This clonotype was detected a few times. V is TRBV20-1 and J is TRBJ2-3; D is perhaps TRBD2 (6 bases). There are 15 residues in the CDR3. The germline gives CDR1 DFQATT, CDR2 SNEGSKA (reference sequence). V lost 6 bases, J lost 2 bases, and 18 bases lay in between. The CDR3: CSASTGTLVTDTQYF. CDR3 bases: TGCAGTGCCTCCACCGGGACTCTTGTCACAGATACGCAGTATTTT.

The table lists this clonotype with many counts. The rearrangement links TRBV29-1 to TRBJ2-1; 10 bases line up with TRBD2. With 5 bases clipped from V and 15 bases from J, the junction kept 10 bases outside the gene matches. The germline V gene has CDR1 SQVTM and CDR2 ANQGSEA. This CDR3 region has 12 residues. The CDR3 DNA sequence: TGCAGCGTTTCCCCTAGCGGGAGTACATCGTTCTTC. This codes for CSVSPSGSTSFF.

The gene calls are TRBV27 and TRBJ2-1; TRBD2 aligns across 7 bases. This CDR3 has 14 amino acids. Germline CDR1 is MNHEY and CDR2 is SMNVEV (reference sequence). Losses at the gene ends were 8 bases for V and 10 bases for J; bases not matched to a gene: 14. In nucleotides, the CDR3 is TGTGCCAGCCTCCCCGCGGGAGCTAGTAAGGAGCAGTTCTTC. Its protein is CASLPAGASKEQFF.

In its sample, this clonotype was seen a few times. The CDR3: CVAGTNEQFF. Written as DNA, the CDR3 is TGTGTCGCGGGCACCAATGAGCAGTTCTTC. The V call is TRBV7-9, the J call TRBJ2-1; possibly TRBD2 for D (5 bases). Looked up from germline, CDR1 is SEHNR and CDR2 is FQNEAQ (reference sequence). The CDR3 contains 10 residues. Drawing the rest from reference TRBV7-9 and TRBJ2-1, the complete variable domain is DTGVSQNPRHKITKRGQNVTFRCDPISEHNRLYWYRQTLGQGPEFLTYFQNEAQLEKSRLLSDRFSAERPKGSFSTLEIQRTEQGDSAMYLCVAGTNEQFFGPGTRLTVL.

The sample holds a few counts of this clonotype. The gene calls are TRBV5-1 and TRBJ1-1, with a tentative D call TRBD1 (5 bases). Trimming shortened V by 0 bases and J by 4 bases, and 13 bases separated the two germline ends. Looked up from germline, CDR1 is SGHRS and CDR2 is YFSETQ. The CDR3 runs 15 residues. The CDR3 here is CASSLAKTQVTEAFF. In DNA, the CDR3 is TGCGCCAGCAGCTTGGCGAAGACACAGGTCACTGAAGCTTTCTTT.

This clonotype came up many times. The chain employs TRBV4-1 and TRBJ2-7, with D possibly TRBD1 on 6 matching bases. The germline CDR1 and CDR2 sequences are MGHRA and YSYEKL. The CDR3 length is 17 residues. V lost 1 base and J lost 3, with 19 bases in between. CDR3 amino acids: CASSQVDFIGGRYEQYF. CDR3 DNA sequence: TGCGCCAGCAGCCAAGTGGATTTTATAGGGGGACGCTACGAGCAGTACTTC.

CDR3 nucleotide sequence: TGTGCCAGCTCACCAATGGAAGAGCAGTACTTC. It encodes CASSPMEEQYF. V usage is TRBV18 and J usage is TRBJ2-7; D ambiguous. The CDR3 runs to 11 residues. The V end was cut by 2 bases, the J end by 7 bases, with 6 bases between. The germline V gene encodes CDR1 KGHSH and CDR2 LQKENI. The complete variable domain, with remaining parts taken from reference TRBV18 and TRBJ2-7, reads NAGVMQNPRHLVRRRGQEARLRCSPMKGHSHVYWYRQLPEEGLKFMVYLQKENIIDESGMPKERFSAEFPKEGPSILRIQQVVRGDSAAYFCASSPMEEQYFGPGTRLTVT.

This clonotype was recorded at least ten times. The rearrangement joins TRBV4-2 to TRBJ2-7; 9 nucleotides line up with TRBD2. Losses at the gene ends were 4 bases for V and 2 bases for J; bases not matched to a gene: 6. Germline lookup yields CDR1 LGHNA and CDR2 YNFKEQ. The CDR3 is made up of 15 amino acids. The CDR3 bases are TGTGCCAGCAGCCGACTAGCGGATCAGGCCTACGAGCAGTACTTC. It is translated as CASSRLADQAYEQYF.

This clonotype was detected only a few times. The chain couples TRBV6-5 to TRBJ2-1; TRBD2 might be the D (5 bases). V shed 4 bases and J shed 2 bases, with 12 bases lying between them. The CDR3 is 15 residues long. The germline V gene has CDR1 MNHEY and CDR2 SVGAGI. Written as DNA, the CDR3 is TGTGCCAGCAGTTTGGACTCGAACCCCTACAATGAGCAGTTCTTC. Protein product: CASSLDSNPYNEQFF.